The entry below gives a single T cell receptor beta chain sequence along with its context. The assay was immunoSEQ multiplex PCR, and TCRdb's table has in-frame clones only and misses some. The table shows about 97,000 clones, with around 88% occurring only once. The data were obtained in a study of blood T cell repertoires in COVID-19. Study in general: Donors in the United States, Italy and Spain gave samples during acute or convalescent COVID-19.

Source material: peripheral blood. The TCR was taken from a man over 45 with COVID-19, enrolled during active disease.

This CDR3 is CASSSTGDDYGYTF. The CDR3 bases are TGCGCCAGCAGCTCAACCGGGGATGACTATGGCTACACCTTC. V usage is TRBV5-1 and J usage is TRBJ1-2, with D hard to call. With 3 bases removed from V and 3 bases from J, the gap between germline ends came to 12 bases. The germline V gene has CDR1 SGHRS and CDR2 YFSETQ. The CDR3 sequence is 14 residues long.